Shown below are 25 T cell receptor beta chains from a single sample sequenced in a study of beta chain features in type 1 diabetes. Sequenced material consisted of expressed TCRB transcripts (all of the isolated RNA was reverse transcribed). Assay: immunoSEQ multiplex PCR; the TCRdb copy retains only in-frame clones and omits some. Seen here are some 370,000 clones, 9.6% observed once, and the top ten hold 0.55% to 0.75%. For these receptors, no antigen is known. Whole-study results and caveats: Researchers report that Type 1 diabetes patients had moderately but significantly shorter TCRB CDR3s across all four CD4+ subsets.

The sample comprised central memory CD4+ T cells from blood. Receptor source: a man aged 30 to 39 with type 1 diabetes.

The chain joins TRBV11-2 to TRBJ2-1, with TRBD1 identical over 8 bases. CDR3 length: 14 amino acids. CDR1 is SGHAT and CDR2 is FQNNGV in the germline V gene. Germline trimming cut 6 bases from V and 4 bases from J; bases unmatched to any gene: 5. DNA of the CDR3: TGTGCCAGCAGGAGGACAGGGCCTTACAATGAGCAGTTCTTC. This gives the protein CASRRTGPYNEQFF.

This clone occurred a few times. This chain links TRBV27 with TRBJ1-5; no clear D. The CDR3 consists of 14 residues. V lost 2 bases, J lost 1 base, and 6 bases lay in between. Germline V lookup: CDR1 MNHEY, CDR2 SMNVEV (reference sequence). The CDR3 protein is CASSLKGSNQPQHF. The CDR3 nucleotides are TGTGCCAGCAGTTTAAAGGGAAGCAATCAGCCCCAGCATTTT.

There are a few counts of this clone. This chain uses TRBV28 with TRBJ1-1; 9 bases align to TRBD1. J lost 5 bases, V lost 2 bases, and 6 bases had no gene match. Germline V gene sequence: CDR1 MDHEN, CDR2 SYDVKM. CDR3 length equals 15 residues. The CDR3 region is CASSLAGTGRTEAFF. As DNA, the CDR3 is TGTGCCAGCAGTTTAGCTGGGACAGGGCGTACTGAAGCTTTCTTT.

The CDR3 DNA is TGTGCCAGCAGCTTAAGAACACGGGATTCACCCCTCCACTTT. Translating it yields CASSLRTRDSPLHF. The chain uses TRBV7-2 and TRBJ1-6; D not resolved. Trimming removed 2 bases at V and 8 bases at J, with 10 bases between. The CDR3 contains 14 residues. The germline V gene has CDR1 SGHTA and CDR2 FQGNSA.

The DNA for the CDR3 is TGTGCCAGCACCCCGCGGGCCGGGAGGAATACTGAAGCTTTCTTT. This gives the protein CASTPRAGRNTEAFF. The rearrangement links TRBV9 to TRBJ1-1; D uncertain. The V gene lost 6 bases and the J gene lost 5 bases, with 20 bases spanning the gap. The germline gives CDR1 SGDLS, CDR2 YYNGEE. The CDR3 sequence is 15 residues long.

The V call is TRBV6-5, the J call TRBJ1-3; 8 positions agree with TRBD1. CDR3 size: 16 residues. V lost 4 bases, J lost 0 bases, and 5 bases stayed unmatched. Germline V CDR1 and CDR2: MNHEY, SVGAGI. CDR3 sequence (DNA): TGTGCCAGCAGTTCCGGGACAGGTCCCTCTGGAAACACCATATATTTT. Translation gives CASSSGTGPSGNTIYF.

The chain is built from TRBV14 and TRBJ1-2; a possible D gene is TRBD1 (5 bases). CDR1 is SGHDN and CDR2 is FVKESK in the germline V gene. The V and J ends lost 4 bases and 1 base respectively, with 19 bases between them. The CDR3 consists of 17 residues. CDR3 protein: CASSRAPGGFINYGYTF. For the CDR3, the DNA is TGTGCCAGCAGCCGGGCACCCGGGGGTTTTATTAACTATGGCTACACCTTC.

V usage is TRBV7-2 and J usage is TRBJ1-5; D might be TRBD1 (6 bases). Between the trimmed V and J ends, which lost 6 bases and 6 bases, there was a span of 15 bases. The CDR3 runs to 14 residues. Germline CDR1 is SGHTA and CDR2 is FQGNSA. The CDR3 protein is CASSSQGLGQPQHF. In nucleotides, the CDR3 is TGTGCCAGCAGTTCACAGGGATTGGGTCAGCCCCAGCATTTT.

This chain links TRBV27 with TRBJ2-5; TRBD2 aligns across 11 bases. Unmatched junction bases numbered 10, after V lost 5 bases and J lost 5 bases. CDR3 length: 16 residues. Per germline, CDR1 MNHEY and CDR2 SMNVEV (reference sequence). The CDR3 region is CASSRLAGSGTETQYF. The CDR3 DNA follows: TGTGCCAGCAGTCGACTAGCGGGATCGGGCACTGAGACCCAGTACTTC.

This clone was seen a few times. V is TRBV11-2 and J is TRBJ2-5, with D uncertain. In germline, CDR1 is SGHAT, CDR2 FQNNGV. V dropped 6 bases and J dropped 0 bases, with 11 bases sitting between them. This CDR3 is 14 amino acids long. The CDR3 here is CASSPGRNQETQYF. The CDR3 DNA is TGTGCCAGCAGTCCTGGGCGGAACCAAGAGACCCAGTACTTC.

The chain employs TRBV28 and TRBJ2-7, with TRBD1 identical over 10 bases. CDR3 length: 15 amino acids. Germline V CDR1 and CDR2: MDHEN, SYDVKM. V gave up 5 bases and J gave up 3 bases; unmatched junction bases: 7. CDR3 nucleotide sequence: TGTGCCAGCAGTATTCCGGGACAGGGGCTCTACGAGCAGTACTTC. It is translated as CASSIPGQGLYEQYF.

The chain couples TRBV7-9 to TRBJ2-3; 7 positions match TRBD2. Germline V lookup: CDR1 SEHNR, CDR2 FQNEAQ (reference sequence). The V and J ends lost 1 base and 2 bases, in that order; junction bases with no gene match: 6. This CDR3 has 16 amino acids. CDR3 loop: CASSLGASGFTDTQYF. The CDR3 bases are TGTGCCAGCAGCTTAGGGGCTAGCGGATTCACAGATACGCAGTATTTT.

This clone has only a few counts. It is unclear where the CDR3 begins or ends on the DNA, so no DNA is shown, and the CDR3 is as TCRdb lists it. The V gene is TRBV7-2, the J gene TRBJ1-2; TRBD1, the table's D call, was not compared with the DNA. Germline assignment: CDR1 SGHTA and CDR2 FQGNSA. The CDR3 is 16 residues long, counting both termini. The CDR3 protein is CASTAHMGSTSVGYTF.

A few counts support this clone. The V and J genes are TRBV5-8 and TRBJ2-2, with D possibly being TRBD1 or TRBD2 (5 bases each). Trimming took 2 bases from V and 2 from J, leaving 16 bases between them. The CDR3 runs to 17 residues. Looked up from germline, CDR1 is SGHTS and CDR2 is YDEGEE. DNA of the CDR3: TGTGCCAGCAGCTTCTTTATCGGGACCTCAAACACCGGGGAGCTGTTTTTT. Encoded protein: CASSFFIGTSNTGELFF.

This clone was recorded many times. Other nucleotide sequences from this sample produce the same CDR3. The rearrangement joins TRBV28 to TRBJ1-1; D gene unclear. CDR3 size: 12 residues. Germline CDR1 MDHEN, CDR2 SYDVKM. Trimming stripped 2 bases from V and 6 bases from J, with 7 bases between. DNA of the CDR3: TGTGCCAGCAGTTTAGGGATATCTGAAGCTTTCTTT. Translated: CASSLGISEAFF.

The CDR3: CASSAWTGDGETQYF. The DNA of the CDR3 is TGTGCCAGCAGTGCGTGGACAGGGGACGGGGAGACCCAGTACTTC. The chain couples TRBV6-5 to TRBJ2-5, with 9 positions matching TRBD1. The germline V gene encodes CDR1 MNHEY and CDR2 SVGAGI. The CDR3 has 15 amino acids. V was pared by 5 bases and J by 5 bases, with 9 bases of the junction left unmatched.

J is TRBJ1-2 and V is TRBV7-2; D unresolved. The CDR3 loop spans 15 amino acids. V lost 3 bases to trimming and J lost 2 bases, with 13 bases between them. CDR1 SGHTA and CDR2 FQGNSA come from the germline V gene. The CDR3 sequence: CASSLFPDLNYGYTF. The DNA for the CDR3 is TGTGCCAGCAGCTTGTTTCCGGACTTGAACTATGGCTACACCTTC.

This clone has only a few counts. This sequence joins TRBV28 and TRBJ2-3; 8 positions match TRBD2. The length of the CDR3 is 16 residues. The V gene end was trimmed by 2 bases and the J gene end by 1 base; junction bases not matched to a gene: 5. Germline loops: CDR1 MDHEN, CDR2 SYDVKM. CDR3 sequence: CASSLGSGRGTDTQYF. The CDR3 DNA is TGTGCCAGCAGTTTAGGGAGCGGGAGAGGCACAGATACGCAGTATTTT.

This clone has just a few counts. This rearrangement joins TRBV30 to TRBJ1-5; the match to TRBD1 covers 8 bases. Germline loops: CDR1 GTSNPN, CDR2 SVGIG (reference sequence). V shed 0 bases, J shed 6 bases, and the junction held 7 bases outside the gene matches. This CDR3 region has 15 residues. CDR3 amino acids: CAWSVGQGSRQPQHF. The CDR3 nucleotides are TGTGCCTGGAGTGTTGGACAGGGAAGTCGTCAGCCCCAGCATTTT.

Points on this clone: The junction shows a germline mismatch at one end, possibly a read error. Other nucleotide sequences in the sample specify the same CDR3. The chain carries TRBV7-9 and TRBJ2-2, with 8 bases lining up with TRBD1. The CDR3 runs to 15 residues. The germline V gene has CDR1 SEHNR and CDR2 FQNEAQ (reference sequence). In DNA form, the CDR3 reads TGTGCCGGCCAGGGGGCTGACCCTAACACCGGGGAGCTGTTCTTT. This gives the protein CAGQGADPNTGELFF.

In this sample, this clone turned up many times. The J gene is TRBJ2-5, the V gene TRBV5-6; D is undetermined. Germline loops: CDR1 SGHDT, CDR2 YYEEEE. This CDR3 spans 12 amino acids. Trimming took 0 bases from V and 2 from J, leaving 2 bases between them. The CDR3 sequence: CASSLGQETQYF. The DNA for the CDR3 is TGTGCCAGCAGCTTGGGGCAAGAGACCCAGTACTTC.

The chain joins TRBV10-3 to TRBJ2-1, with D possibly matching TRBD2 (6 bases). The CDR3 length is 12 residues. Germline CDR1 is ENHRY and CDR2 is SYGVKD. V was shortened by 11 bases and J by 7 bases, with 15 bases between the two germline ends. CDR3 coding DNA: TGTGCCTCACAAGGGGCGGGGAATGAGCAGTTCTTC. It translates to CASQGAGNEQFF.

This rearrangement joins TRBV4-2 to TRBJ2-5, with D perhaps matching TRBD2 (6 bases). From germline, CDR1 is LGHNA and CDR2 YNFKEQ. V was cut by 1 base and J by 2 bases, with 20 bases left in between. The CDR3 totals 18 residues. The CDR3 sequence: CASSQGPQIRDSQETQYF. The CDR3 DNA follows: TGTGCCAGCAGCCAAGGACCTCAAATCCGGGACTCTCAAGAGACCCAGTACTTC.

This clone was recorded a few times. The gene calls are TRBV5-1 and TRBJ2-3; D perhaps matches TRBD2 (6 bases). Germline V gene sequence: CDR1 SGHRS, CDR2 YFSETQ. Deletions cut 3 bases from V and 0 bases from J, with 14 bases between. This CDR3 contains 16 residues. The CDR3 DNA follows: TGCGCCAGCAGCTACGGGACTCTCAGGAGCACAGATACGCAGTATTTT. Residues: CASSYGTLRSTDTQYF.

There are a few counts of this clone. The CDR3 sequence is CASSNNRRDRGYGYTF. In nucleotides, the CDR3 is TGTGCCAGCAGTAACAACAGACGAGACAGGGGCTATGGCTACACCTTC. The chain links TRBV28 to TRBJ1-2, with 8 bases lining up with TRBD1. V trimming: 5 bases; J trimming: 4 bases; junction bases outside the gene matches: 12. Germline V gene lookup returns CDR1 MDHEN and CDR2 SYDVKM. The CDR3 length is 16 residues.